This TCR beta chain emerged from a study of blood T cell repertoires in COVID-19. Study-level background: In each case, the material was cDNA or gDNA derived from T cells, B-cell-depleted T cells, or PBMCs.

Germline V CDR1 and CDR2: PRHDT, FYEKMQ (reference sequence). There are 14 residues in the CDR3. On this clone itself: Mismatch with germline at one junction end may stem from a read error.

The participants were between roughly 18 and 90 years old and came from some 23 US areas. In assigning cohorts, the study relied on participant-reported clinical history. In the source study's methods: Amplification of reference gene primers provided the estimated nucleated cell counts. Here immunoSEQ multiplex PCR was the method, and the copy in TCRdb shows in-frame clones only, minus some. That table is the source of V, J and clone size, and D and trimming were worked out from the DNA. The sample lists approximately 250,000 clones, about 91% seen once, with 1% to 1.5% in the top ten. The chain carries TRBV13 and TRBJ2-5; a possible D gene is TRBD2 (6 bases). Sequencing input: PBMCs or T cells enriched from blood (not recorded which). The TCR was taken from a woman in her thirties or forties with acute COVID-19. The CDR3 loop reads CASSRWGVQETQYF. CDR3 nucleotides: TGTGCCAGCAGCCGCTGGGGGGTCCAAGAGACCCAATACTTC.